This entry is about one T cell receptor beta chain. Antigen: not known. Repertoires were generated with immunoSEQ multiplex PCR, while TCRdb's copy carries only in-frame clones and drops some. This sample has fewer than 800,000 clones, with around 92% found just once. In germline, CDR1 is SQVTM, CDR2 ANQGSEA. V gave up 5 bases and J gave up 6 bases, with 19 bases separating them. This CDR3 is built from 14 residues. These data belong to a study of Ad26.COV2.S vaccination and SARS-CoV-2 variants. Study as a whole: Ad26.COV2.S given intramuscularly, once or twice 56 days apart. General study points: Analytic work on TCR breadth and depth might have understated the full extent of total T cell responses. Participants in the vaccine arm had higher spike-specific TCR breadth; placebo recipients had lower.

Indicated treatment: roughly 18 received Ad26.COV2.S at low or high dose, single or two shots; 5 received placebo; per-sample allocation not given. Samples came from day 63 after the first vaccine or placebo injection. Expressing Wuhan-strain SARS-CoV-2 spike, an Ad26 vector served as the vaccine. The genes are TRBV29-1 and TRBJ1-2, with a tentative D call TRBD1 (5 bases). This sample comprised peripheral blood, obtained in a trial of Ad26.COV2.S vaccine versus placebo. This TCR came from a person aged 18-65 years who received the Ad26.COV2.S COVID-19 vaccine or a placebo. The CDR3 is CSVQKATAHHGYTF. In DNA, the CDR3 is TGCAGCGTTCAAAAAGCGACAGCACACCATGGCTACACCTTC.